This TCR beta chain was obtained from a study of blood T cell repertoires in COVID-19. This clone appeared a few times. Methods used by the authors: The assay estimated nucleated cells by amplifying reference gene primers. The assay was immunoSEQ multiplex PCR, and TCRdb's table has in-frame clones only and misses some. That table supplies the V and J calls and clone size; D and trimming were determined from the DNA. The sample records about 140,000 clones, around 81% being singletons. V shed 2 bases, J shed 5 bases, and the junction held 11 bases outside the gene matches. Germline V lookup: CDR1 LGHNT, CDR2 FRNRAP. The CDR3 runs 16 residues.

The chain combines TRBV12-5 with TRBJ2-5; the match to TRBD2 covers 7 bases. The specimen sequenced was peripheral blood. This TCR derives from an older woman with acute or convalescent COVID-19. CDR3 residues: CASGLSSGTTVETQYF. CDR3 bases: TGTGCTAGTGGTTTGTCCTCCGGGACTACGGTCGAGACCCAGTACTTC. The complete variable domain, with remaining parts taken from reference TRBV12-5 and TRBJ2-5, reads DARVTQTPRHKVTEMGQEVTMRCQPILGHNTVFWYRQTMMQGLELLAYFRNRAPLDDSGMPKDRFSAEMPDATLATLKIQPSEPRDSAVYFCASGLSSGTTVETQYFGPGTRLLVL.